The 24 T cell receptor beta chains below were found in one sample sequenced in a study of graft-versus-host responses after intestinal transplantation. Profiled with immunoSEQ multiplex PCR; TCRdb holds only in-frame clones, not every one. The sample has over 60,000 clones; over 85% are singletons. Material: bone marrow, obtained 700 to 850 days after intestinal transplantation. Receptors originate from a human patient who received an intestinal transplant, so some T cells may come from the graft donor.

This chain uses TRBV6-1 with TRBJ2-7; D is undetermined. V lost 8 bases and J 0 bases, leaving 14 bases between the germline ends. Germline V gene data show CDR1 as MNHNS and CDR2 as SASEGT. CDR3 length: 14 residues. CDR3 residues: CASRRSLSSYEQYF. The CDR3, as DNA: TGTGCCAGCCGGCGGAGCCTCAGCTCCTACGAGCAGTACTTC.

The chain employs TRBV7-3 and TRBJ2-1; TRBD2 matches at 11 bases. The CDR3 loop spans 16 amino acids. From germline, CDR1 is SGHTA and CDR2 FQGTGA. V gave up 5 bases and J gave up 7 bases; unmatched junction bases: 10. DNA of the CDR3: TGTGCCAGCAGCCCCGCTGGAACTAGCGGGAGTAATGAGCAGTTCTTC. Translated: CASSPAGTSGSNEQFF. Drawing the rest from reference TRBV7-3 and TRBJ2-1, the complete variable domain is GAGVSQTPSNKVTEKGKYVELRCDPISGHTALYWYRQSLGQGPEFLIYFQGTGAADDSGLPNDRFFAVRPEGSVSTLKIQRTERGDSAVYLCASSPAGTSGSNEQFFGPGTRLTVL.

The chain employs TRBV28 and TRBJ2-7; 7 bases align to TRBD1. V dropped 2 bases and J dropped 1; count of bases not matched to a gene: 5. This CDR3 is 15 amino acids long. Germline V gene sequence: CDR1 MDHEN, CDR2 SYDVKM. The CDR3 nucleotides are TGTGCCAGCAGTTTAAGGGGGCCTCTTTCCTACGAGCAGTACTTC. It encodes CASSLRGPLSYEQYF. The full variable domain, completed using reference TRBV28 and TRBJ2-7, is DVKVTQSSRYLVKRTGEKVFLECVQDMDHENMFWYRQDPGLGLRLIYFSYDVKMKEKGDIPEGYSVSREKKERFSLILESASTNQTSMYLCASSLRGPLSYEQYFGPGTRLTVT.

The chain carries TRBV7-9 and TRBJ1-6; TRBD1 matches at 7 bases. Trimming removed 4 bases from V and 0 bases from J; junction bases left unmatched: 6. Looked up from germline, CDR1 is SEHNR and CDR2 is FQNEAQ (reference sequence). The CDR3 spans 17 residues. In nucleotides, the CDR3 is TGTGCCAGCAGCTCCAACAGGGGAAGCTCCTATAATTCACCCCTCCACTTT. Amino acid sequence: CASSSNRGSSYNSPLHF. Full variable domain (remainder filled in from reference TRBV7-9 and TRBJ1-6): DTGVSQNPRHKITKRGQNVTFRCDPISEHNRLYWYRQTLGQGPEFLTYFQNEAQLEKSRLLSDRFSAERPKGSFSTLEIQRTEQGDSAMYLCASSSNRGSSYNSPLHFGNGTRLTVT.

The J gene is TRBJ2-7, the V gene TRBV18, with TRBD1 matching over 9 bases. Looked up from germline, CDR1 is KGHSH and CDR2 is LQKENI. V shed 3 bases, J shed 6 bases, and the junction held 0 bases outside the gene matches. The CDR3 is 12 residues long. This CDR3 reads CASSPGQGEQYF. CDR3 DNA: TGTGCCAGCTCACCGGGACAGGGCGAGCAGTACTTC.

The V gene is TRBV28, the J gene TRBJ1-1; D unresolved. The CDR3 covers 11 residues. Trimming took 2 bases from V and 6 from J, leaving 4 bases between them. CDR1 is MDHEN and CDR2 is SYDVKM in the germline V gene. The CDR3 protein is CASSLRAEAFF. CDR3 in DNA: TGTGCCAGCAGTTTACGGGCTGAAGCTTTCTTT.

This chain's CDR3 is CASSASLGLVGINEQFF. The DNA of the CDR3 is TGTGCCAGCAGTGCGTCCTTAGGACTAGTAGGAATCAATGAGCAGTTCTTC. The rearrangement joins TRBV2 to TRBJ2-1; 7 bases are shared with TRBD2. The ends lost 4 bases at V and 6 bases at J; junction bases unmatched: 15. CDR3 length: 17 residues. Germline-derived CDR1 and CDR2 are SNHLY and FYNNEI.

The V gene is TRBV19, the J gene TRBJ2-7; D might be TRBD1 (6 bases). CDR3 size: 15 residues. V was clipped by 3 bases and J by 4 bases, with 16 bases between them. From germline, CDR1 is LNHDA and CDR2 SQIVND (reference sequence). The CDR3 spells CASSIERQGPYEQYF. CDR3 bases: TGTGCCAGTAGTATCGAGCGGCAGGGGCCTTACGAGCAGTACTTC.

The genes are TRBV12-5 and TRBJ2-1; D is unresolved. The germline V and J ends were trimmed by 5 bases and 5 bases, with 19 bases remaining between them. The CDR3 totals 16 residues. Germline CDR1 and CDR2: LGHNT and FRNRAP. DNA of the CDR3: TGTGCTAGTGGTCCGCTCGGGTACCCGGTCCACAATGAGCAGTTCTTC. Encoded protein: CASGPLGYPVHNEQFF.

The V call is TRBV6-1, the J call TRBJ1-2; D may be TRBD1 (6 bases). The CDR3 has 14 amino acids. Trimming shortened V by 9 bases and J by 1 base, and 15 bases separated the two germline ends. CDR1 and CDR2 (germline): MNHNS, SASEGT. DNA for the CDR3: TGTGCCAGTGGTGCGGGGGCAGTTAACTATGGCTACACCTTC. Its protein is CASGAGAVNYGYTF.

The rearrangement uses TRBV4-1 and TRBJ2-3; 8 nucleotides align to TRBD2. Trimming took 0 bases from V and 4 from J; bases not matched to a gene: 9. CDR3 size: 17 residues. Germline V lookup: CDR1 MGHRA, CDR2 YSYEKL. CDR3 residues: CASSQDSPAGVSDTQYF. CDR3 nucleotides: TGCGCCAGCAGCCAAGATTCCCCAGCGGGGGTTTCAGATACGCAGTATTTT.

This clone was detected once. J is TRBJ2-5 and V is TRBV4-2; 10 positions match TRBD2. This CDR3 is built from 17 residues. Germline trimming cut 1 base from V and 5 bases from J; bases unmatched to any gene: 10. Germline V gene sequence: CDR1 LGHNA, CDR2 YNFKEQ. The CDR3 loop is CASSQVPSLAGDETQYF. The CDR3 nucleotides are TGTGCCAGCAGCCAAGTTCCCTCCCTAGCGGGAGACGAGACCCAGTACTTC.

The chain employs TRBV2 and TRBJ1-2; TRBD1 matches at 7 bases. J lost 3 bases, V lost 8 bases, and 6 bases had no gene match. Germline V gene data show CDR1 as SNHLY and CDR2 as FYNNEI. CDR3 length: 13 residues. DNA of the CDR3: TGTGCCAGCGGCAGGGGGAGTTACTATGGCTACACCTTC. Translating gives CASGRGSYYGYTF.

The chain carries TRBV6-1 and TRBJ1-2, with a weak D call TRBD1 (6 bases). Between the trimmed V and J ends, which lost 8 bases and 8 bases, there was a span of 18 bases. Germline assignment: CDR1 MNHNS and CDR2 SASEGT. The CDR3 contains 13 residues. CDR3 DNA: TGTGCCAGCCTTGAGGGGGGCGCGAGCGGCTACACCTTC. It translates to CASLEGGASGYTF.

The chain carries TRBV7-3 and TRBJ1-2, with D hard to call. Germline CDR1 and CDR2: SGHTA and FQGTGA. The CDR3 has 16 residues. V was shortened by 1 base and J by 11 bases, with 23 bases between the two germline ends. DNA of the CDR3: TGTGCCAGCAGCTTAAAGGTTGAGAAGCGTCCCCTTGAGTACACCTTC. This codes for CASSLKVEKRPLEYTF.

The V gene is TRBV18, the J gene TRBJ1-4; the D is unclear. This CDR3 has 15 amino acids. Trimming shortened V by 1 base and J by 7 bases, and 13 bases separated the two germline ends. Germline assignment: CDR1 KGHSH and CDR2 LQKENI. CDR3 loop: CASSPRDGYREKLFF. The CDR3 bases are TGTGCCAGCTCACCACGAGACGGTTATCGTGAAAAACTGTTTTTT.

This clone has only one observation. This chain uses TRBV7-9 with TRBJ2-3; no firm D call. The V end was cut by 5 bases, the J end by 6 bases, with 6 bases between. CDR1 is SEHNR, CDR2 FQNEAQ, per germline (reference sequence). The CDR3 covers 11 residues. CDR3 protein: CASSRADTQYF. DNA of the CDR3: TGTGCCAGCAGCCGGGCGGATACGCAGTATTTT.

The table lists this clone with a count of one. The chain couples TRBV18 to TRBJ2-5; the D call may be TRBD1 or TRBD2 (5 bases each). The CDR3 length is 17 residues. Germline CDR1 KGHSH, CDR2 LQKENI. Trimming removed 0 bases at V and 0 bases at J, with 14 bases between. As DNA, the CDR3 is TGTGCCAGCTCACCACCGCAGGGAGAGCCTTACCAAGAGACCCAGTACTTC. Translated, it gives CASSPPQGEPYQETQYF.

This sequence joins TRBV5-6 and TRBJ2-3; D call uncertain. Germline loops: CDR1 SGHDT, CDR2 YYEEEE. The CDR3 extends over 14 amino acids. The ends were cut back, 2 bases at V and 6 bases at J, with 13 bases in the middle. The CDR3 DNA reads TGTGCCAGCAGCTTTTTAGGTACAAAGGATACGCAGTATTTT. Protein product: CASSFLGTKDTQYF.

The CDR3 spells CASSPPLGQGEEKLFF. The CDR3 DNA is TGTGCCAGCTCACCGCCCCTGGGACAGGGGGAGGAAAAACTGTTTTTT. The chain has TRBV18 and TRBJ1-4; 11 bases map to TRBD1. CDR3 size: 16 residues. Germline V CDR1 and CDR2: KGHSH, LQKENI. V shed 3 bases, J shed 8 bases, and the junction held 8 bases outside the gene matches.

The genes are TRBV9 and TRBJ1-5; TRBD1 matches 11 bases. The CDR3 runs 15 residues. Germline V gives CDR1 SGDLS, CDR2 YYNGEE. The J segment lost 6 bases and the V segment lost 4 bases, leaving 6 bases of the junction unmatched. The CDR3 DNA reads TGTGCCAGCAGCACTGGGACAGGGGGAACTCAGCCCCAGCATTTT. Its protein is CASSTGTGGTQPQHF.

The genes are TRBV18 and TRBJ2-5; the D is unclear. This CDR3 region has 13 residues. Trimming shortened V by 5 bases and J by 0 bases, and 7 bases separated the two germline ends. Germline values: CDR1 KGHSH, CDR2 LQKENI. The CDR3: CASSRQDQETQYF. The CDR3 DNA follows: TGTGCCAGCTCAAGGCAGGACCAAGAGACCCAGTACTTC.

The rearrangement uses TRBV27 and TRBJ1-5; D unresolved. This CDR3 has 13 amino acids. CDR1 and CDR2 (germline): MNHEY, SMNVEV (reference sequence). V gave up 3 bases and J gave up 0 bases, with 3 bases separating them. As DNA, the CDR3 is TGTGCCAGCAGTTTGGTTAGCAATCAGCCCCAGCATTTT. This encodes CASSLVSNQPQHF.

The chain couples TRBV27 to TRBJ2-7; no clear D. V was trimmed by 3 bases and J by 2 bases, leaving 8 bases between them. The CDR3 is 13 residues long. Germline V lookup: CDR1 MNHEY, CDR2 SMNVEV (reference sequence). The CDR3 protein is CASSFGSTYEQYF. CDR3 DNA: TGTGCCAGCAGTTTCGGGTCCACCTACGAGCAGTACTTC.